Many counts were recorded for the clone carrying this T cell receptor (beta chain). Its target is not known. The CDR3 contains 13 residues. Trimming stripped 1 base from V and 0 bases from J, with 4 bases between. Germline-derived CDR1 and CDR2 are LGHNA and YSLEER. One entry per CDR3 protein results from TCRdb running MiXCR on the multiplex PCR reads. The table includes about 60,000 distinct CDR3 sequences, 57% detected once. The data stem from a study of breast tumors, draining lymph nodes, adjacent tissues. Study observations and caveats: The data were judged consistent with most tumor T cells coming from lymph node and expanding in tumor. Tumor TCR diversity was below lymph nodes but above nontumor tissue. That most tumor T cells come from lymph nodes remained unproven. Luminal-like breast cancer showed significantly greater tumor-nontumor repertoire similarity than basal-like breast cancer did.

This clonotype was sampled from a female donor with breast cancer. Some clones in this sample may be carry-over from other donors' samples. The chain carries TRBV4-3 and TRBJ2-7; D is uncertain. Input material: breast tumor tissue. CDR3 protein: CASSQGPSYEQYF. CDR3 DNA: TGCGCCAGCAGCCAAGGACCCTCCTACGAGCAGTACTTC.